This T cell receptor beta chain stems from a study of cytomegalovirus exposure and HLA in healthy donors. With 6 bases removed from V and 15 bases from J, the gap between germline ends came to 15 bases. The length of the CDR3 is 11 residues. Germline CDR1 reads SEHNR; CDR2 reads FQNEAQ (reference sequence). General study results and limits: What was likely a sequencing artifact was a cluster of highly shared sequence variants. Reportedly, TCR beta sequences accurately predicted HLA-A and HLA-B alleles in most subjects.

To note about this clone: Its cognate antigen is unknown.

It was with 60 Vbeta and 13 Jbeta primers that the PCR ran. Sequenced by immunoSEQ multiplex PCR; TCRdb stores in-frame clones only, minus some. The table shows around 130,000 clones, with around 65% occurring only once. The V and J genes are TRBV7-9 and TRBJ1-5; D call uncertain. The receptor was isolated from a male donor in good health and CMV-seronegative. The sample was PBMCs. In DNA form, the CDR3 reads TGTGCCAGCAGTTTTAGAAGCTGGAGGCATTTT. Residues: CASSFRSWRHF. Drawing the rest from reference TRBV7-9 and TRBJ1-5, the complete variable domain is DTGVSQNPRHKITKRGQNVTFRCDPISEHNRLYWYRQTLGQGPEFLTYFQNEAQLEKSRLLSDRFSAERPKGSFSTLEIQRTEQGDSAMYLCASSFRSWRHFGDGTRLSIL.